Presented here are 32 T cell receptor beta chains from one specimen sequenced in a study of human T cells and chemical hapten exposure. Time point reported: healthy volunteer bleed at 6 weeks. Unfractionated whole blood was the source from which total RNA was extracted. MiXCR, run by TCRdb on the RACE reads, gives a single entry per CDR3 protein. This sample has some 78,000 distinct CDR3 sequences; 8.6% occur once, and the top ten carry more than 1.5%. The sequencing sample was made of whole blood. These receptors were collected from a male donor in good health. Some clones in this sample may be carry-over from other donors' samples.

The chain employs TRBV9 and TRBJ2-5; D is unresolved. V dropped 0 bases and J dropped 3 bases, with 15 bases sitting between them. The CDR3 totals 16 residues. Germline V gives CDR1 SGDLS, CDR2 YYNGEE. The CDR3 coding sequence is TGTGCCAGCAGCGTAGATGCGCGGCCCAGGAAAGAGACCCAGTACTTC. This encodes CASSVDARPRKETQYF.

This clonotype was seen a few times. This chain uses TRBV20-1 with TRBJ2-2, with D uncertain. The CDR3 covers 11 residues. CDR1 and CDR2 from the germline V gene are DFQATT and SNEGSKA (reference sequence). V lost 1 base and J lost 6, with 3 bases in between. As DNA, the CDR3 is TGCAGTGCTAGAGGTTCCGGGGAGCTGTTTTTT. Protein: CSARGSGELFF.

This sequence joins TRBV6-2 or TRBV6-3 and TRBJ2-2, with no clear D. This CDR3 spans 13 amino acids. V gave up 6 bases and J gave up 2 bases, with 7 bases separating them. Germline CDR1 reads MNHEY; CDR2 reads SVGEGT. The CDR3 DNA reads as TGTGCCAGCAGAAGTCCAAACACCGGGGAGCTGTTTTTT. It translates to CASRSPNTGELFF.

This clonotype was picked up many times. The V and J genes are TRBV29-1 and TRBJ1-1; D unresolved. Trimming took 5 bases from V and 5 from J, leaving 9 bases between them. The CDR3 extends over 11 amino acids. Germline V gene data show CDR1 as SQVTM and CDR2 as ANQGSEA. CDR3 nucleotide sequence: TGCAGCGTTCAGTGGGGAACTGAAGCTTTCTTT. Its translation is CSVQWGTEAFF.

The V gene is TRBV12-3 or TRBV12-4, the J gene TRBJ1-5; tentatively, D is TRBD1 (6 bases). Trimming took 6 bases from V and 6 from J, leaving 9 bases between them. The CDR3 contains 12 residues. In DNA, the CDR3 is TGTGCCAGCAGCCCAGGGGTTCAGCCCCAGCATTTT. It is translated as CASSPGVQPQHF.

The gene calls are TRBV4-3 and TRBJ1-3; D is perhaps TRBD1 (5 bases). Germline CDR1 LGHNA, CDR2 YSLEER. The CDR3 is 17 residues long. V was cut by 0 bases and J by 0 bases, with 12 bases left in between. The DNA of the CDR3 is TGCGCCAGCAGCCAAGATCAAAGGCAGGGCTCTGGAAACACCATATATTTT. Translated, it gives CASSQDQRQGSGNTIYF.

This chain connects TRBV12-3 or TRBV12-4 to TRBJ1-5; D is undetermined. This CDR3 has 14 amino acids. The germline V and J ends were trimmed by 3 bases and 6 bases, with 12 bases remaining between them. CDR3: CASSFESLGQPQHF. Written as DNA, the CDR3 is TGTGCCAGCAGTTTCGAGTCCCTGGGTCAGCCCCAGCATTTT.

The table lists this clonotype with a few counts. The CDR3 bases are TGTGCCAGCAGTTTCTCCGGGACTAGCGGGAGCACAGATACGCAGTATTTT. It encodes CASSFSGTSGSTDTQYF. The chain joins TRBV12-3 or TRBV12-4 to TRBJ2-3; 12 bases map to TRBD2. This CDR3 contains 17 residues. Trimming removed 3 bases from V and 0 bases from J; junction bases left unmatched: 4.

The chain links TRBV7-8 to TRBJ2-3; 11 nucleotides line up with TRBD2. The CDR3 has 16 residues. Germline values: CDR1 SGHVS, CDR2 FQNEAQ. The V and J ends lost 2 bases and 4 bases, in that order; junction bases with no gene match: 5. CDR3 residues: CASSLPLAGGADTQYF. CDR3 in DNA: TGTGCCAGCAGCTTACCCCTAGCGGGAGGAGCAGATACGCAGTATTTT.

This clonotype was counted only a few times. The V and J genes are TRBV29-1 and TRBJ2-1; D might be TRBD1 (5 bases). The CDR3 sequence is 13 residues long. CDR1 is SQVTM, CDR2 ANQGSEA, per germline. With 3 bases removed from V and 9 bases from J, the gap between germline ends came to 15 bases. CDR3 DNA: TGCAGCGTTGATTTATTAGGGGCCGGTGAGCAGTTCTTC. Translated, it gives CSVDLLGAGEQFF.

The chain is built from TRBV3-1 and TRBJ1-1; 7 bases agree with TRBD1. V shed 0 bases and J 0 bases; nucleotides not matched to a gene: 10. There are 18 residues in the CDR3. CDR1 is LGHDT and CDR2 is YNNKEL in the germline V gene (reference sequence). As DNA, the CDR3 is TGTGCCAGCAGCCAAGACAGGGGGAGATTTACGTTGAACACTGAAGCTTTCTTT. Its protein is CASSQDRGRFTLNTEAFF.

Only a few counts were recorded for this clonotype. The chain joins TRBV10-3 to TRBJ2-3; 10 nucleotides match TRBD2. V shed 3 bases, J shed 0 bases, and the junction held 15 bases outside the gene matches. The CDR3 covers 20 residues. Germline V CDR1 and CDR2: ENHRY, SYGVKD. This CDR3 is CAISDSSGGLPRASTDTQYF. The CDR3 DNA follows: TGTGCCATCAGTGATTCTAGCGGGGGCCTACCTCGTGCTAGCACAGATACGCAGTATTTT.

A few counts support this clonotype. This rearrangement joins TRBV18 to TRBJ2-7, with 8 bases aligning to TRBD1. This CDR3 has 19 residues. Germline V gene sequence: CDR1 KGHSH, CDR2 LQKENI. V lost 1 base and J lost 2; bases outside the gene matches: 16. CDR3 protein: CASSPRWTGQMKGPYEQYF. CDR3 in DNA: TGTGCCAGCTCACCACGATGGACAGGGCAGATGAAGGGTCCCTACGAGCAGTACTTC.

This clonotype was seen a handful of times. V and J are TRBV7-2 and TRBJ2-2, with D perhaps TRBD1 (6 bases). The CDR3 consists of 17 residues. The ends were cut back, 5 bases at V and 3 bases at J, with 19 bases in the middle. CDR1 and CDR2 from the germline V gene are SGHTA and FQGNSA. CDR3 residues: CASSQNPQGTYTGELFF. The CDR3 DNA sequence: TGTGCCAGCAGCCAGAACCCACAGGGAACTTACACCGGGGAGCTGTTTTTT.

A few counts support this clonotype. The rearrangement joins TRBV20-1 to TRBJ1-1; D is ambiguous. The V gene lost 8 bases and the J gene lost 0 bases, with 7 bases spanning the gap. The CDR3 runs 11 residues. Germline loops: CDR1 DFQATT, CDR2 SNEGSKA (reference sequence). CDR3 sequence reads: CSSTLNTEAFF. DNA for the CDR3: TGCAGTTCTACCTTGAACACTGAAGCTTTCTTT.

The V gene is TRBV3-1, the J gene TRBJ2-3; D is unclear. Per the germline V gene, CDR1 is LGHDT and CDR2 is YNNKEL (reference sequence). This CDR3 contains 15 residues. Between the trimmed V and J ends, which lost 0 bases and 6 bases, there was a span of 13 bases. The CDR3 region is CASSQDGPSADTQYF. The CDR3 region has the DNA TGTGCCAGCAGCCAAGATGGCCCGTCGGCGGATACGCAGTATTTT.

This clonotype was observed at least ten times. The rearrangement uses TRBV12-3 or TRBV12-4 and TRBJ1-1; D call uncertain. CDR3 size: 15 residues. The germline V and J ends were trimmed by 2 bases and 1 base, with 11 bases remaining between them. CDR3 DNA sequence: TGTGCCAGCAGTTTATACAGCCGGAAGAACACTGAAGCTTTCTTT. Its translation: CASSLYSRKNTEAFF.

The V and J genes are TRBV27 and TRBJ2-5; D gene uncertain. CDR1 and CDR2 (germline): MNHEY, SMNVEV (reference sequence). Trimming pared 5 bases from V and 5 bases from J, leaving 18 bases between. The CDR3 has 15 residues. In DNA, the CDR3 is TGTGCCAGCAGTCGCTCAGCCGTTGGTACGGAGACCCAGTACTTC. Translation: CASSRSAVGTETQYF.

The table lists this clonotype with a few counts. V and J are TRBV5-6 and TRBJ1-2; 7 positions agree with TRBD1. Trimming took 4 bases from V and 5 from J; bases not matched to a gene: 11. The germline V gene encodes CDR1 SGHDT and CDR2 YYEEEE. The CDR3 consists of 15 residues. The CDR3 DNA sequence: TGTGCCAGCAGCCCGGTCGAAACAGGGGCTTATGGCTACACCTTC. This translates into CASSPVETGAYGYTF.

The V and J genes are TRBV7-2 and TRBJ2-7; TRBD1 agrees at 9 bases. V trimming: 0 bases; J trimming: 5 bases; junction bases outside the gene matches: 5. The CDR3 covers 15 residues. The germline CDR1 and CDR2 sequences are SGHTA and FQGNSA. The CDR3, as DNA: TGTGCCAGCAGCTTAGCAGGACAGGGGAGGGACGAGCAGTACTTC. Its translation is CASSLAGQGRDEQYF.

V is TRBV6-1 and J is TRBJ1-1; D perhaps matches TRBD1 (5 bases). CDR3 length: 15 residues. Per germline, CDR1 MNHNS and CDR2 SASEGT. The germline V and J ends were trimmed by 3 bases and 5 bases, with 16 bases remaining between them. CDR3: CASSETLGLGTEAFF. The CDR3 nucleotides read TGTGCCAGCAGTGAGACTTTGGGGCTAGGGACTGAAGCTTTCTTT.

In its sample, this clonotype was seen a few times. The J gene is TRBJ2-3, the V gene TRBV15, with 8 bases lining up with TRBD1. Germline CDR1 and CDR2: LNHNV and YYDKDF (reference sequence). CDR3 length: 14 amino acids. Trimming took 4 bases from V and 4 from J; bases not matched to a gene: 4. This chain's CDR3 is CATSTRQGSDTQYF. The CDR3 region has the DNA TGTGCCACCAGCACCCGACAGGGGTCAGATACGCAGTATTTT.

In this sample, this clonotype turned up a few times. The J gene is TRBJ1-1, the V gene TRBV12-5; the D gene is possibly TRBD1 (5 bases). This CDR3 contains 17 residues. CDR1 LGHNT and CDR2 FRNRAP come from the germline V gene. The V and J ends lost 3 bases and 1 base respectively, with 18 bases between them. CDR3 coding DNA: TGTGCTAGTGGTTTCCTCGTAAAGGCAGGGTCGAACACTGAAGCTTTCTTT. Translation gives CASGFLVKAGSNTEAFF.

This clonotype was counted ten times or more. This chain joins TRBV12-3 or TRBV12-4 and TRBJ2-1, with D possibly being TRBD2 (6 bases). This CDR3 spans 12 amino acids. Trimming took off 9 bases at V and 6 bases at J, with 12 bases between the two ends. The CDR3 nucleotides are TGTGCCAGTAGCGGAGGAGTCAATGAGCAGTTCTTC. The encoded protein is CASSGGVNEQFF.

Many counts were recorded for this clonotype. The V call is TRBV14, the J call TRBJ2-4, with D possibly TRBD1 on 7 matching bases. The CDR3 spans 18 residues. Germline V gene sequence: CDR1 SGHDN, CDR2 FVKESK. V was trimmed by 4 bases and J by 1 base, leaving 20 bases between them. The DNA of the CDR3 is TGTGCCAGCAGCCGTTCAGGGGGGTCGATCCGGGCCAAAAACATTCAGTACTTC. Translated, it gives CASSRSGGSIRAKNIQYF.

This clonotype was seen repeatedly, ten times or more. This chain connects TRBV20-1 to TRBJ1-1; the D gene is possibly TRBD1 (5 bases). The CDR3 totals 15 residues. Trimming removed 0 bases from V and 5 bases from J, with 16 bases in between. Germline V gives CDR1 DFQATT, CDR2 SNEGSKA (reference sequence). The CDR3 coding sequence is TGCAGTGCTAGAGATTTTAGCAGGGTCGATACTGAAGCTTTCTTT. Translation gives CSARDFSRVDTEAFF.

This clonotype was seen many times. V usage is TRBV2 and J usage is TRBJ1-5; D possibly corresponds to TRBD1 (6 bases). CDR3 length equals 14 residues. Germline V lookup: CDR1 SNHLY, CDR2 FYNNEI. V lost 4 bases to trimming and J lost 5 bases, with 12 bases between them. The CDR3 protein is CASSVTGGDQPQHF. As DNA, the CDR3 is TGTGCCAGCAGTGTAACCGGGGGCGATCAGCCCCAGCATTTT.

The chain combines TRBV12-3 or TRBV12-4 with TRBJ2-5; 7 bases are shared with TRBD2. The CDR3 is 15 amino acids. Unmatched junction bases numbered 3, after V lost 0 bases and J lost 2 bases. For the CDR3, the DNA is TGTGCCAGCAGTTTAGCGCAGGGAGGGCAAGAGACCCAGTACTTC. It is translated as CASSLAQGGQETQYF.

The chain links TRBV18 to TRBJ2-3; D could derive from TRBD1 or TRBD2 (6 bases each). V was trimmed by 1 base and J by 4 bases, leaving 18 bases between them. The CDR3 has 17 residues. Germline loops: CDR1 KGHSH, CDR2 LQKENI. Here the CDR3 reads CASSPRKGGTVPDTQYF. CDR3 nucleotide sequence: TGTGCCAGCTCACCACGTAAGGGGGGCACGGTCCCAGATACGCAGTATTTT.

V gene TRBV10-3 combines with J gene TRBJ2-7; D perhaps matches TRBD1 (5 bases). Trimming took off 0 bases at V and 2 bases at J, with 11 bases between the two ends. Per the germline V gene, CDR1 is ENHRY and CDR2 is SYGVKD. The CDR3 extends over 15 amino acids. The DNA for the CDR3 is TGTGCCATCAGTGAGTCTCAAGGCAGGGCCTACGAGCAGTACTTC. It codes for CAISESQGRAYEQYF.

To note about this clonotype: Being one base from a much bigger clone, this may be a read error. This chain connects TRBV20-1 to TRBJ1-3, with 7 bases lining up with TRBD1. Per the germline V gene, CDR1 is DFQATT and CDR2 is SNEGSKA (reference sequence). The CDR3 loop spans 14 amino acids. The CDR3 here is CSAVHWTGGNTTYF. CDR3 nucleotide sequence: TGCAGTGCCGTCCACTGGACAGGTGGAAACACCACATATTTT.

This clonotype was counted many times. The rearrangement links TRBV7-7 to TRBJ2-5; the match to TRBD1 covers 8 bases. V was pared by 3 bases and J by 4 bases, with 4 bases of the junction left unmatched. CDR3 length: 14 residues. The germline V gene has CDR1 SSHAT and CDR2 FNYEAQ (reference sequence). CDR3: CASSFPGTGETQYF. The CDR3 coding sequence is TGTGCCAGCAGCTTCCCCGGGACAGGAGAGACCCAGTACTTC.